This T cell receptor beta chain was captured in a study of blood T cell repertoires in COVID-19. In the study overall: Two negative PCRs, clearance, or symptom resolution characterized the recovered Cohort 3 donors. T cells, B-cell-depleted T cells, or PBMCs provided the cDNA or gDNA that served as material.

In terms of age and location, participants ranged from roughly 18 to 90 years and lived in roughly 22 US areas. Donors were grouped by their self-reported clinical history. Using immunoSEQ multiplex PCR, the repertoire was profiled, and TCRdb retains in-frame clones only, with some absent. The table shows hundreds of thousands of clones, with 88% occurring only once. CDR3 length: 15 amino acids. Germline V gene lookup returns CDR1 SGHDN and CDR2 FVKESK. V was clipped by 2 bases and J by 7 bases, with 14 bases between them. This sequence was found in an older woman in a cohort exposed to, infected with or recovered from COVID-19 (not recorded which). The sequenced sample was PBMCs or T cells enriched from blood (not recorded which). The gene calls are TRBV14 and TRBJ1-4; D not certain. CDR3 sequence: CASSQRTPTGEKLFF. The CDR3 DNA reads as TGTGCCAGCAGCCAACGGACTCCCACGGGTGAAAAACTGTTTTTT.